The 28 T cell receptor beta chains presented below share a single source sample, sequenced in a study of blood T cell repertoires in COVID-19. Sequenced by immunoSEQ multiplex PCR; TCRdb stores in-frame clones only, minus some. Here the sample spans some 110,000 clones, about 80% being singletons. The sequenced material came from peripheral blood. These receptors originate from a woman older than 75 with active or convalescent COVID-19.

The gene calls are TRBV19 and TRBJ1-1; D might be TRBD1 (6 bases). Germline CDR1 and CDR2: LNHDA and SQIVND (reference sequence). The CDR3 is made up of 15 amino acids. The ends were cut back, 4 bases at V and 0 bases at J, with 12 bases in the middle. CDR3 coding DNA: TGTGCCAGTAGTAGCGGACAGCTCATGAACACTGAAGCTTTCTTT. This translates into CASSSGQLMNTEAFF.

This chain joins TRBV7-8 and TRBJ2-2, with D possibly TRBD1 on 5 matching bases. V was trimmed by 5 bases and J by 4 bases, leaving 14 bases between them. The CDR3 has 15 residues. Germline V gene sequence: CDR1 SGHVS, CDR2 FQNEAQ. The CDR3 spells CASSQLSGFTGELFF. The CDR3 DNA reads as TGTGCCAGCAGCCAGCTGTCAGGGTTCACCGGGGAGCTGTTTTTT.

This sequence joins TRBV21-1 and TRBJ2-7; TRBD1 reflects the table's D call only, with no check against the DNA. TRBV21-1 is recorded as a pseudogene. CDR3 length equals 18 residues. The CDR3 coding sequence is TGTGCCAGCAGCAAACAGGGGGCCCCACGTGTCCTCTCCTACGAGCAGTACTTC. Amino acids: CASSKQGAPRVLSYEQYF.

For this clone: At one end the junction does not follow the germline gene, possibly because of a read error. The gene calls are TRBV29-1 and TRBJ1-2; D is uncertain. Germline CDR1 is SQVTM and CDR2 is ANQGSEA. This CDR3 region has 12 residues. The CDR3 nucleotides read TGCAGCGCTGAACAGCGAAACTATGGCTACACCTTC. Protein: CSAEQRNYGYTF.

This chain links TRBV28 with TRBJ2-7; D remains unclear. Germline CDR1 reads MDHEN; CDR2 reads SYDVKM. The CDR3 consists of 14 residues. V dropped 7 bases and J dropped 4 bases, with 17 bases sitting between them. Here the CDR3 reads CASTSGSTAYEQYF. The CDR3 DNA reads as TGTGCCAGCACCTCCGGGTCCACTGCGTACGAGCAGTACTTC.

This rearrangement joins TRBV27 to TRBJ1-2; 8 bases align to TRBD1. The CDR3 extends over 15 amino acids. V lost 0 bases, J lost 8 bases, and 8 bases stayed unmatched. Per germline, CDR1 MNHEY and CDR2 SMNVEV (reference sequence). DNA of the CDR3: TGTGCCAGCAGTTTATCGGACGGACAGGGAGAGGGCTACACCTTC. It translates to CASSLSDGQGEGYTF.

This chain uses TRBV7-3 with TRBJ1-1; D may be TRBD1 (5 bases). The germline V gene encodes CDR1 SGHTA and CDR2 FQGTGA. Trimming stripped 5 bases from V and 1 base from J, with 8 bases between. The CDR3 sequence is 13 residues long. CDR3 nucleotides: TGTGCCAGCAGCATACAGGAGAACACTGAAGCTTTCTTT. It translates to CASSIQENTEAFF. The whole variable domain, remainder taken from reference TRBV7-3 and TRBJ1-1, is GAGVSQTPSNKVTEKGKYVELRCDPISGHTALYWYRQSLGQGPEFLIYFQGTGAADDSGLPNDRFFAVRPEGSVSTLKIQRTERGDSAVYLCASSIQENTEAFFGQGTRLTVV.

This clone has a handful of counts. V gene TRBV6-2 or TRBV6-3 combines with J gene TRBJ1-1; 7 nucleotides align to TRBD1. V lost 4 bases, J lost 1 base, and 12 bases stayed unmatched. This CDR3 has 17 residues. The germline CDR1 and CDR2 sequences are MNHEY and SVGEGT. The CDR3 region has the DNA TGTGCCAGCAGTTTCTTGACAGGGAGGTTTTGGAACACTGAAGCTTTCTTT. Translating gives CASSFLTGRFWNTEAFF.

The V and J genes are TRBV28 and TRBJ2-7; 8 nucleotides match TRBD1. The CDR3 runs to 15 residues. CDR1 and CDR2 from the germline V gene are MDHEN and SYDVKM. The V and J ends lost 5 bases and 0 bases, in that order; junction bases with no gene match: 6. This chain's CDR3 is CASSGRDRFSYEQYF. CDR3 DNA sequence: TGTGCCAGCAGTGGCCGGGACAGGTTCTCCTACGAGCAGTACTTC.

This clone has a handful of counts. This chain connects TRBV28 to TRBJ2-5; D uncertain. This CDR3 comprises 12 residues. V was shortened by 3 bases and J by 5 bases, with 7 bases between the two germline ends. Per germline, CDR1 MDHEN and CDR2 SYDVKM. CDR3 sequence (DNA): TGTGCCAGCAGTTTTGAACGGGAGACCCAGTACTTC. Its translation: CASSFERETQYF.

This CDR3 reads CASSYLAGGLTDEQFF. CDR3 sequence (DNA): TGTGCCAGCAGTTACCTAGCGGGGGGGTTGACGGATGAGCAGTTCTTC. J is TRBJ2-1 and V is TRBV6-2 or TRBV6-3; 12 bases match TRBD2. The trim removed 2 bases at V and 8 bases at J, leaving 7 bases unmatched. The CDR3 loop spans 16 amino acids. CDR1 is MNHEY and CDR2 is SVGEGT in the germline V gene.

This rearrangement joins TRBV3-1 (or the pseudogene TRBV3-2) to TRBJ1-5; D remains ambiguous. V was cut by 1 base and J by 6 bases, with 10 bases left in between. Germline CDR1 and CDR2: LGHDT and YNNKEL (reference sequence). The CDR3 extends over 14 amino acids. CDR3 in amino acids: CASSQGSGSQPQHF. DNA of the CDR3: TGTGCCAGCAGCCAAGGTTCGGGATCTCAGCCCCAGCATTTT.

This chain uses TRBV12-5 with TRBJ2-6, with D possibly TRBD1 on 5 matching bases. Germline V gene lookup returns CDR1 LGHNT and CDR2 FRNRAP. The CDR3 runs to 16 residues. The germline V and J ends were trimmed by 2 bases and 2 bases, with 10 bases remaining between them. The CDR3 bases are TGTGCTAGTGGTTTGCAAGCAGGGACTGGGGCCAACGTCCTGACTTTC. Encoded protein: CASGLQAGTGANVLTF.

This clone has a handful of counts. The rearrangement links TRBV6-5 to TRBJ2-2; D perhaps matches TRBD2 (5 bases). The length of the CDR3 is 15 residues. Trimming removed 5 bases at V and 1 base at J, with 11 bases between. The germline CDR1 and CDR2 sequences are MNHEY and SVGAGI. The CDR3, as DNA: TGTGCCAGCAGTCGCCGGACTCAGAACACCGGGGAGCTGTTTTTT. It codes for CASSRRTQNTGELFF.

This rearrangement joins TRBV7-3 to TRBJ1-1; TRBD1 matches 7 bases. The CDR3 is 15 residues long. CDR1 is SGHTA, CDR2 FQGTGA, per germline. The V segment lost 2 bases and the J segment 5 bases; nucleotides outside the gene matches: 8. The CDR3 is CASSLLGGAGTEAFF. The CDR3 DNA reads TGTGCCAGCAGCTTATTAGGGGGCGCGGGAACTGAAGCTTTCTTT.

V and J are TRBV6-6 and TRBJ1-6; the match to TRBD1 covers 7 bases. Trimming removed 6 bases from V and 5 bases from J; junction bases left unmatched: 10. Germline V gives CDR1 MNHNY, CDR2 SVGAGI (reference sequence). The CDR3 length is 16 residues. CDR3 in DNA: TGTGCCAGCAGCCCCGGCAGGGGGTCCCATAATTCACCCCTCCACTTT. Protein sequence: CASSPGRGSHNSPLHF.

The V and J genes are TRBV4-2 and TRBJ1-1; no clear D gene. With 4 bases removed from V and 0 bases from J, the gap between germline ends came to 6 bases. The CDR3 is 13 amino acids. Germline V gene lookup returns CDR1 LGHNA and CDR2 YNFKEQ. The CDR3 nucleotides are TGTGCCAGCAGCCCCGGGGTGAACACTGAAGCTTTCTTT. Translated: CASSPGVNTEAFF.

As DNA, the CDR3 is TGTGCCAGCAGCATCAGACAGGGGGCTGTAGATGGCTACACCTTC. Its translation is CASSIRQGAVDGYTF. This chain uses TRBV2 with TRBJ1-2; 10 bases are a match to TRBD1. The germline CDR1 and CDR2 sequences are SNHLY and FYNNEI. Trimming took 6 bases from V and 6 from J; bases not matched to a gene: 10. This CDR3 comprises 15 residues. The complete variable domain, with remaining parts taken from reference TRBV2 and TRBJ1-2, reads EPEVTQTPSHQVTQMGQEVILRCVPISNHLYFYWYRQILGQKVEFLVSFYNNEISEKSEIFDDQFSVERPDGSNFTLKIRSTKLEDSAMYFCASSIRQGAVDGYTFGSGTRLTVV.

V is TRBV5-6 and J is TRBJ1-6, with D perhaps TRBD1 (6 bases). The V and J ends lost 3 bases and 6 bases respectively, with 13 bases between them. This CDR3 region has 15 residues. From germline, CDR1 is SGHDT and CDR2 YYEEEE. Here the CDR3 reads CASSSWGLPNSPLHF. Written as DNA, the CDR3 is TGTGCCAGCAGCTCCTGGGGGCTCCCTAATTCACCCCTCCACTTT.

The V and J genes are TRBV5-8 and TRBJ2-5, with a possible D match to TRBD2 (6 bases). V was cut by 0 bases and J by 2 bases, with 11 bases left in between. The CDR3 runs 15 residues. Germline lookup yields CDR1 SGHTS and CDR2 YDEGEE. The CDR3 spells CASSLEVGGQETQYF. The CDR3, as DNA: TGTGCCAGCAGCTTGGAGGTGGGGGGACAAGAGACCCAGTACTTC.

V and J are TRBV4-3 and TRBJ2-2; weak D call: TRBD1 (6 bases). The ends were cut back, 0 bases at V and 3 bases at J, with 17 bases in the middle. The CDR3 runs 18 residues. Germline V gives CDR1 LGHNA, CDR2 YSLEER. CDR3 region: CASSQEILRGTDTGELFF. The CDR3 region has the DNA TGCGCCAGCAGCCAAGAAATCTTAAGGGGGACGGACACCGGGGAGCTGTTTTTT.

This clone was seen once. The chain links TRBV6-5 to TRBJ1-1, with D unclear. V was clipped by 11 bases and J by 4 bases, with 11 bases between them. This CDR3 region has 11 residues. Germline V CDR1 and CDR2: MNHEY, SVGAGI. Here the CDR3 DNA reads TGTGCCGCTTCTCGGAGCACTGAAGCTTTCTTT. It is translated as CAASRSTEAFF.

J is TRBJ1-2 and V is TRBV11-2; no definite D call. The V end was cut by 7 bases, the J end by 4 bases, with 16 bases between. Germline values: CDR1 SGHAT, CDR2 FQNNGV. This CDR3 comprises 14 residues. CDR3 protein: CASNPTRQGYGYTF. In DNA, the CDR3 is TGTGCCAGCAACCCGACCCGACAAGGCTATGGCTACACCTTC. Complete variable domain (other parts from reference TRBV11-2 and TRBJ1-2): EAGVAQSPRYKIIEKRQSVAFWCNPISGHATLYWYQQILGQGPKLLIQFQNNGVVDDSQLPKDRFSAERLKGVDSTLKIQPAKLEDSAVYLCASNPTRQGYGYTFGSGTRLTVV.

The rearrangement links TRBV28 to TRBJ1-4, with 8 bases that match TRBD1. V lost 5 bases, J lost 4 bases, and 6 bases stayed unmatched. Per germline, CDR1 MDHEN and CDR2 SYDVKM. The CDR3 runs 15 residues. DNA of the CDR3: TGTGCCAGCAGTCCACAGGGGGGATTTAATGAAAAACTGTTTTTT. Translating it yields CASSPQGGFNEKLFF.

The chain joins TRBV7-9 to TRBJ1-4, with no clear D. CDR1 and CDR2 from the germline V gene are SEHNR and FQNEAQ (reference sequence). This CDR3 contains 14 residues. V dropped 5 bases and J dropped 5 bases, with 12 bases sitting between them. CDR3 sequence reads: CASSVDTINEKLFF. The CDR3 DNA is TGTGCCAGCAGCGTAGACACCATAAATGAAAAACTGTTTTTT.

The chain is built from TRBV19 and TRBJ1-1, with TRBD1 identical over 8 bases. The germline V gene has CDR1 LNHDA and CDR2 SQIVND (reference sequence). There are 15 residues in the CDR3. V lost 5 bases to trimming and J lost 5 bases; unmatched junction nucleotides: 10. CDR3 residues: CASSRTGRQGTEAFF. As DNA, the CDR3 is TGTGCCAGTAGTCGGACAGGGCGTCAAGGGACTGAAGCTTTCTTT.

The table lists this clone with a few counts. In DNA, the CDR3 is TGCGCCAGCAGTTCACTACCGGGACAGGGAACCGGGGAGCTGTTTTTT. Translated, it gives CASSSLPGQGTGELFF. The chain is built from TRBV5-1 and TRBJ2-2, with 9 bases fitting TRBD1. In germline, CDR1 is SGHRS, CDR2 YFSETQ. The J segment lost 5 bases and the V segment lost 5 bases, leaving 10 bases of the junction unmatched. This CDR3 has 16 residues.

This chain joins TRBV6-6 and TRBJ2-6, with D perhaps matching TRBD1 (6 bases). Between the trimmed V and J ends, which lost 11 bases and 5 bases, there was a span of 13 bases. Germline loops: CDR1 MNHNY, CDR2 SVGAGI (reference sequence). The CDR3 runs 13 residues. For the CDR3, the DNA is TGTGCCGGATCGACAGGCTGGGCCAACGTCCTGACTTTC. Amino acid sequence: CAGSTGWANVLTF.